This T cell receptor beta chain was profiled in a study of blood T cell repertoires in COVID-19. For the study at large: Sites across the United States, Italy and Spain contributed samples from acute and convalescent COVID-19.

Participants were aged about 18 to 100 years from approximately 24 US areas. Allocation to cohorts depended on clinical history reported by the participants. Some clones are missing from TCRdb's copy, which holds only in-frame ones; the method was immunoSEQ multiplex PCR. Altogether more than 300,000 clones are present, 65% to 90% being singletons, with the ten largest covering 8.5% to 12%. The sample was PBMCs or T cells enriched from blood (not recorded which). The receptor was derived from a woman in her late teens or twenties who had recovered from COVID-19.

Here the CDR3 reads CASSQETSVDTQYF. The CDR3 bases are TGCGCCAGCAGCCAAGAAACTAGCGTGGATACGCAGTATTTT. V usage is TRBV4-1 and J usage is TRBJ2-3, with TRBD2 identical over 7 bases. The CDR3 is 14 amino acids. The trim removed 0 bases at V and 6 bases at J, leaving 3 bases unmatched. The germline gives CDR1 MGHRA, CDR2 YSYEKL.